The source of this T cell receptor beta chain is a study of blood T cells in healthy people across ages. This clonotype showed up just once. Its cognate antigen is unknown. At one boundary the junction diverges from the germline segment, which might be a read error. Study-wide results and limits: Naive T cell percentage and TCR beta diversity correlated strongly.

A second roughly 7 to 11 cycle PCR used barcoded and J-beta primers. TCRdb independently ran MiXCR on the 5' RACE reads; one entry per CDR3 protein. The sample lists about 800,000 distinct CDR3 sequences; around half were seen once. Germline V gene lookup returns CDR1 MGHDK and CDR2 SYGVNS. This CDR3 region has 13 residues. The source is an elderly man in good health. The chain uses TRBV25-1 and TRBJ1-2, with TRBD1 as a possible D gene (5 bases). The source material was blood. CDR3 bases: TGTGTCAGCGGGGCGACGGGGTGGGATGGCTACACCTTC. This encodes CVSGATGWDGYTF.